Listed here are 15 T cell receptor beta chains from one sample, sequenced in a study of T cells in Graves' hyperthyroidism and ophthalmopathy. TCR beta CDR3 regions were amplified from RNA. Using the HTBI primer set, a first-round RT-PCR was run on the TCR CDR3. TCRdb analysed the multiplex PCR reads with MiXCR anew, one entry per CDR3 protein. The sample lists 450,000 to 650,000 distinct CDR3 sequences, about 15% seen once, with roughly a sixth in the top ten. Sequencing input: blood. The receptors originated from a woman aged 18-29 years with Graves' ophthalmopathy.

This clonotype has at least ten counts. The V and J genes are TRBV28 and TRBJ1-1, with D unresolved. The CDR3 has 15 amino acids. Trimming pared 2 bases from V and 7 bases from J, leaving 17 bases between. The germline gives CDR1 MDHEN, CDR2 SYDVKM. CDR3 DNA sequence: TGTGCCAGCAGTTTAACAACCTCAGAAGGCATTGAAGCTTTCTTT. Residues: CASSLTTSEGIEAFF.

V gene TRBV5-1 combines with J gene TRBJ2-1; D is uncertain. The CDR3 is 14 residues long. The germline V gene has CDR1 SGHRS and CDR2 YFSETQ. V was trimmed by 0 bases and J by 5 bases, leaving 9 bases between them. CDR3 bases: TGCGCCAGCAGCTTGGCCTGGTCGAACAATGAGCAGTTCTTC. It codes for CASSLAWSNNEQFF.

The V and J genes are TRBV10-2 and TRBJ2-6, with TRBD1 matching 9 bases. The CDR3 sequence is 15 residues long. V was clipped by 10 bases and J by 0 bases; unmatched bases: 4. From germline, CDR1 is WSHSY and CDR2 SAAADI. The chain's CDR3 is CATLTGGSGANVLTF. The CDR3 coding sequence is TGCGCCACTCTGACAGGGGGCTCTGGGGCCAACGTCCTGACTTTC.

This clonotype was seen many times. The rearrangement joins TRBV12-3 or TRBV12-4 to TRBJ2-1; tentative D call: TRBD2 (5 bases). Trimming cost V 4 bases and J 10 bases, with 17 bases left between them. The CDR3 extends over 14 amino acids. Written as DNA, the CDR3 is TGTGCCAGCAGTTCGGACTTGACTACAATCGAGCAGTTCTTC. Translation: CASSSDLTTIEQFF.

This clonotype was observed many times. V gene TRBV7-2 combines with J gene TRBJ1-2; D is undetermined. Per the germline V gene, CDR1 is SGHTA and CDR2 is FQGNSA. The CDR3 extends over 14 amino acids. The germline V and J ends were trimmed by 5 bases and 4 bases, with 14 bases remaining between them. The CDR3 region is CASSPPDRFYGYTF. CDR3 DNA: TGTGCCAGCAGCCCCCCGGACCGGTTCTATGGCTACACCTTC. The whole variable domain, remainder taken from reference TRBV7-2 and TRBJ1-2, is GAGVSQSPSNKVTEKGKDVELRCDPISGHTALYWYRQSLGQGLEFLIYFQGNSAPDKSGLPSDRFSAERTGGSVSTLTIQRTQQEDSAVYLCASSPPDRFYGYTFGSGTRLTVV.

The chain recombines TRBV6-1 with TRBJ2-1; no clear D. The CDR3 length is 17 residues. V was trimmed by 4 bases and J by 4 bases, leaving 20 bases between them. CDR1 is MNHNS, CDR2 SASEGT, per germline. Here the CDR3 DNA reads TGTGCCAGCAGTGCCCTGGGATTTTCCCGCGTTTACAATGAGCAGTTCTTC. Translated: CASSALGFSRVYNEQFF.

As to this clonotype: Possible read error: a much larger clone is one base away. The J gene is TRBJ1-5, the V gene TRBV3-1; 7 nucleotides agree with TRBD1. The germline CDR1 and CDR2 sequences are LGHDT and YNNKEL (reference sequence). The CDR3 consists of 15 residues. CDR3 bases: TGTGCCCGCAGCGCTGACAGGGTTAGCAATCAGCCCCAGCATTTT. This translates into CARSADRVSNQPQHF.

This chain links TRBV7-9 with TRBJ1-6; D is unclear. V gave up 3 bases and J gave up 0 bases, with 6 bases separating them. CDR3 size: 15 residues. Germline CDR1 SEHNR, CDR2 FQNEAQ (reference sequence). The DNA for the CDR3 is TGTGCCAGCAGCTTTGGGAGCTCCTATAATTCACCCCTCCACTTT. Translation gives CASSFGSSYNSPLHF. Together with reference TRBV7-9 and TRBJ1-6, the CDR3 gives the full variable domain: DTGVSQNPRHKITKRGQNVTFRCDPISEHNRLYWYRQTLGQGPEFLTYFQNEAQLEKSRLLSDRFSAERPKGSFSTLEIQRTEQGDSAMYLCASSFGSSYNSPLHFGNGTRLTVT.

Only one count was recorded for this clonotype. It may be a read error: a sequence one base away is much more abundant. The chain recombines TRBV3-2 with TRBJ2-2. TRBV3-2 is labeled a pseudogene. This CDR3 has 15 amino acids. In DNA form, the CDR3 reads TGTGCCAGCAGCCAAGGGGTCACCTCCACCGGGGAGCTGTTTTTT. Protein product: CASSQGVTSTGELFF.

This clonotype was observed many times. This chain joins TRBV30 and TRBJ1-5, with D perhaps matching TRBD1 (5 bases). Germline values: CDR1 GTSNPN, CDR2 SVGIG (reference sequence). CDR3 length equals 15 residues. V lost 4 bases and J lost 3, with 16 bases in between. CDR3 protein: CAWNVGGGDNQPQHF. CDR3 coding DNA: TGTGCCTGGAACGTGGGGGGGGGAGACAATCAGCCCCAGCATTTT.

There are a few counts of this clonotype. The genes are TRBV29-1 and TRBJ1-1; TRBD1 is a possible D gene (5 bases). Germline loops: CDR1 SQVTM, CDR2 ANQGSEA. The V end lost 6 bases, the J end lost 4 bases, and 12 bases lay between the germline ends. The CDR3 runs 12 residues. The CDR3 coding sequence is TGCAGCGTCGGACACGGGGGCACTGAAGCTTTCTTT. Translating gives CSVGHGGTEAFF.

Only a few counts were recorded for this clonotype. This chain links TRBV19 with TRBJ1-1, with 7 bases lining up with TRBD1. The CDR3 spans 13 residues. Germline V gene lookup returns CDR1 LNHDA and CDR2 SQIVND (reference sequence). V lost 7 bases, J lost 8 bases, and 10 bases stayed unmatched. In nucleotides, the CDR3 is TGTGCCAGTAATCCGACAGGGAGGTTCGAAGCTTTCTTT. This codes for CASNPTGRFEAFF.

This clonotype was observed many times. V and J are TRBV6-1 and TRBJ2-3; D is unresolved. Between the trimmed V and J ends, which lost 5 bases and 2 bases, there was a span of 8 bases. Germline CDR1 MNHNS, CDR2 SASEGT. This CDR3 region has 13 residues. For the CDR3, the DNA is TGTGCCAGCAGTCTACGTTTCACAGATACGCAGTATTTT. As protein: CASSLRFTDTQYF.

The chain has TRBV15 and TRBJ2-1; D gene uncertain. CDR1 and CDR2 (germline): LNHNV, YYDKDF (reference sequence). Trimming left V 2 bases short and J 4 bases short, with 12 bases between. The CDR3 covers 15 residues. CDR3 coding DNA: TGTGCCACCAGCAGAATAAAGGCAAAGTACAATGAGCAGTTCTTC. Translated, it gives CATSRIKAKYNEQFF.

This clonotype was found a few times. The chain couples TRBV19 to TRBJ1-1; 7 nucleotides align to TRBD1. J gave up 2 bases and V 3 bases, and 6 bases lay outside the gene matches. Germline CDR1 is LNHDA and CDR2 is SQIVND (reference sequence). CDR3 length: 15 residues. CDR3 residues: CASSISGQRNTEAFF. The CDR3 DNA reads as TGTGCCAGTAGTATTTCGGGACAGCGTAACACTGAAGCTTTCTTT.